The 18 T cell receptor beta chains below come from one sample, sequenced in a study of T-cell reconstitution after alpha-beta-depleted transplantation in children. Unique molecular identifiers tagged the TCRbeta library. TCRdb ran MiXCR on the PCR reads and lists one entry per CDR3 protein. The repertoire consists of about 27,000 distinct CDR3 sequences, with under 7% occurring once and the leading ten covering approximately 7%. The sample in question was PBMCs, mostly from graft donor cells, obtained 180 days after TCRalphabeta/CD19-depleted stem cell transplant. These receptors were collected from a male patient aged 5 to 17 who had a stem cell transplant for acute myeloid leukemia, so the T cells may come from the graft donor.

This clonotype showed up many times. The J gene is TRBJ1-2, the V gene TRBV12-3 or TRBV12-4; 7 nucleotides align to TRBD1. The trim removed 2 bases at V and 8 bases at J, leaving 11 bases unmatched. The CDR3 sequence is 15 residues long. The CDR3 DNA follows: TGTGCCAGCAGTTTACGAACAGGGGCCCCGGTCGGCTACACCTTC. As protein: CASSLRTGAPVGYTF.

The table lists this clonotype with many counts. In DNA, the CDR3 is TGCAGTGCTAGAGATCTGGAAAGCTCCTACAATGAGCAGTTCTTC. Residues: CSARDLESSYNEQFF. The chain links TRBV20-1 to TRBJ2-1; D call uncertain. V was cut by 0 bases and J by 0 bases, with 9 bases left in between. The CDR3 is 15 residues long. CDR1 and CDR2 from the germline V gene are DFQATT and SNEGSKA (reference sequence).

This clonotype was found many times. The rearrangement uses TRBV6-5 and TRBJ2-2; 10 nucleotides align to TRBD2. Germline V lookup: CDR1 MNHEY, CDR2 SVGAGI. The J segment lost 6 bases and the V segment lost 11 bases, leaving 12 bases of the junction unmatched. The CDR3 has 15 amino acids. The CDR3 nucleotides are TGTGCCCCCAGTTGTGCTAGCGGGAGCCCCGGGGAGCTGTTTTTT. It specifies CAPSCASGSPGELFF.

This clonotype was counted many times. V and J are TRBV30 and TRBJ2-2, with D possibly TRBD2 on 5 matching bases. V lost 8 bases, J lost 3 bases, and 13 bases lay in between. From germline, CDR1 is GTSNPN and CDR2 SVGIG (reference sequence). There are 13 residues in the CDR3. This CDR3 reads CALDTSHTGELFF. The CDR3 DNA is TGTGCCCTCGATACTAGTCACACCGGGGAGCTGTTTTTT.

This clonotype appeared many times. The chain carries TRBV6-2 or TRBV6-3 and TRBJ1-1; D unresolved. The germline V gene encodes CDR1 MNHEY and CDR2 SVGEGT. This CDR3 region has 13 residues. V lost 5 bases and J lost 4, with 11 bases in between. The CDR3 DNA reads as TGTGCCAGCAGTATCGGGAGGATCACTGAAGCTTTCTTT. Protein: CASSIGRITEAFF.

This clonotype was counted at least ten times. The chain is built from TRBV9 and TRBJ2-2; TRBD2 matches 10 bases. CDR3 size: 15 residues. Germline CDR1 reads SGDLS; CDR2 reads YYNGEE. The trim removed 5 bases at V and 5 bases at J, leaving 6 bases unmatched. The chain's CDR3 is CASSALAGVTGELFF. The CDR3 coding sequence is TGTGCCAGCAGTGCCCTAGCGGGAGTGACCGGGGAGCTGTTTTTT. The full variable domain, with the rest looked up from reference TRBV9 and TRBJ2-2, is DSGVTQTPKHLITATGQRVTLRCSPRSGDLSVYWYQQSLDQGLQFLIQYYNGEERAKGNILERFSAQQFPDLHSELNLSSLELGDSALYFCASSALAGVTGELFFGEGSRLTVL.

The V gene is TRBV5-4, the J gene TRBJ1-3; 7 bases are shared with TRBD1. Germline V gene lookup returns CDR1 SGHNT and CDR2 YYREEE (reference sequence). V gave up 3 bases and J gave up 4 bases; unmatched junction bases: 1. CDR3 length: 13 amino acids. In DNA form, the CDR3 reads TGTGCCAGCAGCTGGGGACAGGGAAACACCATATATTTT. Translated: CASSWGQGNTIYF.

This clonotype appeared many times. V usage is TRBV5-1 and J usage is TRBJ1-1; weak D call: TRBD1 (5 bases). The CDR3 spans 13 residues. Per the germline V gene, CDR1 is SGHRS and CDR2 is YFSETQ. The germline V and J ends were trimmed by 1 base and 7 bases, with 11 bases remaining between them. DNA for the CDR3: TGCGCCAGCAGCTTGTACGTAAGGGGTGAAGCTTTCTTT. Translating it yields CASSLYVRGEAFF.

In this sample, this clonotype turned up many times. The chain couples TRBV7-8 to TRBJ2-2; 8 bases are shared with TRBD1. Germline CDR1 is SGHVS and CDR2 is FQNEAQ. V dropped 5 bases and J dropped 6; count of bases not matched to a gene: 14. This CDR3 contains 17 residues. Here the CDR3 reads CASSAYGAQGVPGELFF. CDR3 bases: TGTGCCAGCAGCGCCTATGGGGCACAGGGGGTTCCCGGGGAGCTGTTTTTT.

This clonotype was recorded at least ten times. The rearrangement uses TRBV12-3 or TRBV12-4 and TRBJ2-2, with TRBD2 identical over 8 bases. The length of the CDR3 is 19 residues. Trimming cost V 6 bases and J 7 bases; bases outside gene matches: 22. The DNA of the CDR3 is TGTGCCAGCAGGCCTGCTAGCGGGCACGGGGGAGAACATGACGGGGAGCTGTTTTTT. Protein sequence: CASRPASGHGGEHDGELFF.

This clonotype was counted at least ten times. The chain links TRBV3-1 to TRBJ2-7; possibly TRBD1 or TRBD2 for D (6 bases each). V was clipped by 4 bases and J by 3 bases, with 19 bases between them. Germline lookup yields CDR1 LGHDT and CDR2 YNNKEL (reference sequence). The CDR3 length is 16 residues. In nucleotides, the CDR3 is TGTGCCAGCAGCCCCAGGGTCCAGGGGCGGGACTACGAGCAGTACTTC. Translated, it gives CASSPRVQGRDYEQYF.

The sample holds many counts of this clonotype. The chain has TRBV7-2 and TRBJ2-1, with 8 bases identical to TRBD2. The J segment lost 14 bases and the V segment lost 1 base, leaving 16 bases of the junction unmatched. Per the germline V gene, CDR1 is SGHTA and CDR2 is FQGNSA. This CDR3 contains 16 residues. CDR3 sequence reads: CASSLVPGLGVGEEFF. The CDR3 DNA sequence: TGTGCCAGCAGCTTAGTTCCGGGACTAGGGGTGGGAGAGGAGTTCTTC.

This rearrangement joins TRBV6-2 or TRBV6-3 to TRBJ1-4, with D hard to call. V was cut by 1 base and J by 5 bases, with 11 bases left in between. Germline assignment: CDR1 MNHEY and CDR2 SVGEGT. CDR3 length equals 15 residues. The CDR3 DNA reads as TGTGCCAGCAGTTACTGGGTCCGGATGAATGAAAAACTGTTTTTT. Protein sequence: CASSYWVRMNEKLFF.

This clonotype has ten or more counts. This rearrangement joins TRBV7-8 to TRBJ2-1, with 10 bases aligning to TRBD2. The CDR3 loop spans 16 amino acids. V shed 6 bases, J shed 5 bases, and the junction held 10 bases outside the gene matches. Germline CDR1 SGHVS, CDR2 FQNEAQ. The CDR3, as DNA: TGTGCCAGCAGTCAGGAAAGGACTAGCGGAAACAATGAGCAGTTCTTC. It translates to CASSQERTSGNNEQFF.

On this clonotype itself: This clone may be a read error of a much larger clone one base away. The V gene is TRBV11-2, the J gene TRBJ2-1; D gene unclear. The CDR3 length is 11 residues. The germline CDR1 and CDR2 sequences are SGHAT and FQNNGV. The DNA for the CDR3 is TGTACCAGCAGCCCCAACACTGAGCAGTTCTTC. This sequence encodes CTSSPNTEQFF.

The sample holds many counts of this clonotype. J is TRBJ2-5 and V is TRBV5-1; 13 bases are a match to TRBD2. Trimming cost V 0 bases and J 2 bases; bases outside gene matches: 4. The CDR3 has 17 amino acids. Germline V gene data show CDR1 as SGHRS and CDR2 as YFSETQ. The CDR3: CASSLGLAGGGQETQYF. The CDR3 bases are TGCGCCAGCAGCTTGGGACTAGCGGGAGGAGGGCAAGAGACCCAGTACTTC.

At least ten counts were recorded for this clonotype. V gene TRBV20-1 combines with J gene TRBJ2-3, with 12 bases lining up with TRBD2. The V gene end was trimmed by 4 bases and the J gene end by 1 base; junction bases not matched to a gene: 3. The CDR3 extends over 15 amino acids. CDR1 is DFQATT, CDR2 SNEGSKA, per germline (reference sequence). CDR3 nucleotides: TGCAGTGCTACAAGGACTAGCGGGGGCACAGATACGCAGTATTTT. This translates into CSATRTSGGTDTQYF.

This clonotype was found many times. V usage is TRBV7-3 and J usage is TRBJ2-2, with D maybe TRBD1 (5 bases). This CDR3 spans 15 amino acids. Germline V CDR1 and CDR2: SGHTA, FQGTGA. Trimming took 5 bases from V and 5 from J, leaving 15 bases between them. This chain's CDR3 is CASSPRATGTGELFF. The CDR3, as DNA: TGTGCCAGCAGCCCGAGAGCAACAGGAACCGGGGAGCTGTTTTTT.